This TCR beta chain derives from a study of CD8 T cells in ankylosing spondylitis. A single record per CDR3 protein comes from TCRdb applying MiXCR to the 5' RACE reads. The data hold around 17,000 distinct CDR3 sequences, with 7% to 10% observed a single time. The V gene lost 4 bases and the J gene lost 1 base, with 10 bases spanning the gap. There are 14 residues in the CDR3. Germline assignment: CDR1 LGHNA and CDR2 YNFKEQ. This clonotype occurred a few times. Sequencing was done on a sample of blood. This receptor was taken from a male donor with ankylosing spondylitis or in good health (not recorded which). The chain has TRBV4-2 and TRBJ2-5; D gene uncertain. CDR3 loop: CASSLRPGQETQYF. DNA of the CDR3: TGTGCCAGCAGCCTGCGGCCCGGCCAAGAGACCCAGTACTTC.